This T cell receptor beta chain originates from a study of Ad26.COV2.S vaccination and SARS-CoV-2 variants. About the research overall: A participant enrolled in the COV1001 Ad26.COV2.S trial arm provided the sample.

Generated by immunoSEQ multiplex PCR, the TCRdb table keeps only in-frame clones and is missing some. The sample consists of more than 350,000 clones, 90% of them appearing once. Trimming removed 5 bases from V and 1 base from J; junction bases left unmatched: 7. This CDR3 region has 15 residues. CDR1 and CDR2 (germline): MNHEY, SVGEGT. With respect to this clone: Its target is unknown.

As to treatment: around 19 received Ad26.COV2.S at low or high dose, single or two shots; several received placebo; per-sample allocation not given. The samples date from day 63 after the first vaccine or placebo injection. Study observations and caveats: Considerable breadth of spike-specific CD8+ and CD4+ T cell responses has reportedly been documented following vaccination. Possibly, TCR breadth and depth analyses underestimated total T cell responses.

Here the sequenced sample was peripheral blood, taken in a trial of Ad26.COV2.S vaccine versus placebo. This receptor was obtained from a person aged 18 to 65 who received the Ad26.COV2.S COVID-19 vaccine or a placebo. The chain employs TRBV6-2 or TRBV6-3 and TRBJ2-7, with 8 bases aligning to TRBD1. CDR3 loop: CASSTKWDRSYEQYF. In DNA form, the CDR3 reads TGTGCCAGCAGTACCAAATGGGACAGGTCCTACGAGCAGTACTTC.